One sample yielded the 15 T cell receptor beta chains listed below, sequenced in a study of blood T cell repertoires in COVID-19. Clones were read by immunoSEQ multiplex PCR, and TCRdb kept only the in-frame ones, dropping some. Of 200,000 to 250,000 clones listed, around four fifths were seen once; the top ten hold 1.9%. The sequenced sample consisted of peripheral blood. Source of these receptors: a man aged 25-45 years who had recovered from COVID-19.

The chain employs TRBV11-2 and TRBJ2-2; no clear D. Trimming removed 1 base from V and 7 bases from J, with 10 bases in between. The CDR3 totals 14 residues. Germline V lookup: CDR1 SGHAT, CDR2 FQNNGV. The CDR3 reads CASSLGLERGELFF. The CDR3 nucleotides are TGTGCCAGCAGCTTAGGCCTTGAGCGCGGGGAGCTGTTTTTT.

This clone came up a few times. This rearrangement joins TRBV6-2 or TRBV6-3 to TRBJ1-4; 12 positions match TRBD1. The CDR3 loop spans 18 amino acids. Per germline, CDR1 MNHEY and CDR2 SVGEGT. The J segment lost 4 bases and the V segment lost 4 bases, leaving 10 bases of the junction unmatched. Written as DNA, the CDR3 is TGTGCCAGCAGTTCTCCCGGGACAGGGGGCCTACTTAATGAAAAACTGTTTTTT. Its translation is CASSSPGTGGLLNEKLFF.

This chain connects TRBV12-3 or TRBV12-4 to TRBJ1-5, with unresolved D. This CDR3 has 13 amino acids. V shed 7 bases and J shed 0 bases, with 7 bases lying between them. The CDR3 here is CASTKSSNQPQHF. The DNA of the CDR3 is TGTGCCAGCACCAAGAGTAGCAATCAGCCCCAGCATTTT.

This chain joins TRBV6-4 and TRBJ2-7, with 7 bases identical to TRBD1. The germline V gene encodes CDR1 MRHNA and CDR2 SNTAGT. This CDR3 has 14 residues. V lost 9 bases to trimming and J lost 7 bases; unmatched junction nucleotides: 15. The chain's CDR3 is CARAPGQRIREQYV. The CDR3 nucleotides are TGTGCCAGAGCCCCGGGACAGCGCATAAGGGAGCAGTACGTC.

The CDR3 DNA reads TGTGCCAGCAGTCATAAGGGGGCAATCGAGCAGTTCTTC. Its translation is CASSHKGAIEQFF. V gene TRBV2 combines with J gene TRBJ2-1, with TRBD1 matching over 7 bases. CDR3 length: 13 residues. V lost 5 bases, J lost 10 bases, and 8 bases stayed unmatched. The germline gives CDR1 SNHLY, CDR2 FYNNEI. The variable domain in full, completed from reference TRBV2 and TRBJ2-1, reads EPEVTQTPSHQVTQMGQEVILRCVPISNHLYFYWYRQILGQKVEFLVSFYNNEISEKSEIFDDQFSVERPDGSNFTLKIRSTKLEDSAMYFCASSHKGAIEQFFGPGTRLTVL.

The chain uses TRBV2 and TRBJ2-7, with TRBD1 identical over 10 bases. This CDR3 is built from 15 residues. CDR1 and CDR2 from the germline V gene are SNHLY and FYNNEI. V shed 1 base, J shed 3 bases, and the junction held 3 bases outside the gene matches. The chain's CDR3 is CASSEGDRGFYEQYF. The CDR3 DNA reads as TGTGCCAGCAGTGAAGGGGACAGGGGTTTCTACGAGCAGTACTTC.

The chain joins TRBV7-9 to TRBJ1-2; TRBD1 matches at 10 bases. Losses at the gene ends were 3 bases for V and 6 bases for J; bases not matched to a gene: 7. The V gene's germline CDR1 is SEHNR and CDR2 FQNEAQ (reference sequence). The CDR3 sequence is 15 residues long. CDR3 sequence (DNA): TGTGCCAGCAGCTTCCGGGACAGGGGCGATGATGGCTACACCTTC. Protein product: CASSFRDRGDDGYTF.

This clone was found once. The chain employs TRBV7-2 and TRBJ2-5, with 10 bases identical to TRBD2. The ends lost 4 bases at V and 2 bases at J; junction bases unmatched: 1. The germline gives CDR1 SGHTA, CDR2 FQGNSA. The CDR3 length is 14 residues. The CDR3 loop reads CASSSAGGQETQYF. CDR3 DNA: TGTGCCAGCAGCTCAGCGGGGGGGCAAGAGACCCAGTACTTC.

V and J are TRBV19 and TRBJ2-5; TRBD2 is a possible D gene (7 bases). CDR1 LNHDA and CDR2 SQIVND come from the germline V gene (reference sequence). V was cut by 6 bases and J by 5 bases, with 13 bases left in between. This CDR3 region has 13 residues. The CDR3 DNA sequence: TGTGCCAGTAGGTCCGGGGGGCCGGAGACCCAGTACTTC. It specifies CASRSGGPETQYF.

The chain is built from TRBV2 and TRBJ2-2; possible D gene TRBD1, 5 bases. This CDR3 has 14 amino acids. With 3 bases removed from V and 4 bases from J, the gap between germline ends came to 9 bases. Germline V gene data show CDR1 as SNHLY and CDR2 as FYNNEI. In nucleotides, the CDR3 is TGTGCCAGCAGTGACAGGGTCGGCACCGGGGAGCTGTTTTTT. As protein: CASSDRVGTGELFF.

This rearrangement joins TRBV4-2 to TRBJ2-3, with no clear D. There are 13 residues in the CDR3. The germline V gene encodes CDR1 LGHNA and CDR2 YNFKEQ. V was clipped by 2 bases and J by 5 bases, with 8 bases between them. This CDR3 reads CASSQFAEDTQYF. Written as DNA, the CDR3 is TGTGCCAGCAGCCAATTTGCAGAAGATACGCAGTATTTT.

This chain joins TRBV5-4 and TRBJ1-6; no definite D call. This CDR3 spans 14 amino acids. Germline CDR1 reads SGHNT; CDR2 reads YYREEE (reference sequence). V lost 3 bases to trimming and J lost 2 bases, with 6 bases between them. The CDR3 bases are TGTGCCAGCAGCTACAGCACCTATAATTCACCCCTCCACTTT. Amino acids: CASSYSTYNSPLHF.

The chain employs TRBV24-1 and TRBJ2-7; TRBD1 matches at 10 bases. The ends lost 2 bases at V and 6 bases at J; junction bases unmatched: 6. CDR3 length: 15 residues. Germline loops: CDR1 KGHDR, CDR2 SFDVKD. In nucleotides, the CDR3 is TGTGCCACCAGTGATTCCGGGACAGGGGTCCCCGAGCAGTACGTC. Translating it yields CATSDSGTGVPEQYV.

About this clone: One junction end disagrees with the germline gene, perhaps due to a read error. J is TRBJ2-4 and V is TRBV11-2, with 9 positions matching TRBD1. The CDR3 loop spans 11 amino acids. The V gene's germline CDR1 is SGHAT and CDR2 FQNNGV. This CDR3 reads CASSPGQGLNF. DNA of the CDR3: TGTGCCAGCAGCCCCGGACAGGGGTTGAACTTC. The full variable domain, its missing parts supplied by reference TRBV11-2 and TRBJ2-4, is EAGVAQSPRYKIIEKRQSVAFWCNPISGHATLYWYQQILGQGPKLLIQFQNNGVVDDSQLPKDRFSAERLKGVDSTLKIQPAKLEDSAVYLCASSPGQGLNFGAGTRLSVL.

This clone appeared a single time. The chain is built from TRBV12-3 or TRBV12-4 and TRBJ1-5, with TRBD1 identical over 7 bases. This CDR3 contains 12 residues. V shed 5 bases and J 7 bases; nucleotides not matched to a gene: 2. DNA of the CDR3: TGTGCCAGCAGTCCACAGGGGCAGCCCCAGCATTTT. Amino acids: CASSPQGQPQHF.